A selection of T cell receptor beta chains follows, all from one sample in a study of T cells in Graves' hyperthyroidism and ophthalmopathy. MiXCR, applied by TCRdb to the multiplex PCR reads, yields one record per CDR3 protein. The sample yields approximately 870,000 distinct CDR3 sequences, around 39% seen once. The specimen was blood. These receptors originate from a man between 18 and 29 years old with Graves' hyperthyroidism. Each CDR3 is given with its conserved first and last residue. D genes are given only for firm matches. Rows give clone size only sometimes, using once, few, many, or a class for an expanded clone.

TGTGCCAGCAGCTTGAACAGTCAACTCTACGAGCAGTACTTC,CASSLNSQLYEQYF,TRBJ2-7,-,-,TRBV7-8
TGTGCCAGTAGTACAAACACCGGGGAGCTGTTTTTT,CASSTNTGELFF,TRBJ2-2,-,many,TRBV19
TGCAGTGCTAGGCCCCGGGAGACCCAGTACTTC,CSARPRETQYF,TRBJ2-5,-,many,TRBV20-1
TGCAGCGTTCTTGCGGGAGTGGACGGGGAGCTGTTTTTT,CSVLAGVDGELFF,TRBJ2-2,TRBD2,many,TRBV29-1
TGTGCCAGCAGCTTAGGGCTTTCCTCTGGAAACACCATATATTTT,CASSLGLSSGNTIYF,TRBJ1-3,-,many,TRBV7-2
TGTGCCAGCAGTTACCTGGAGCTCCTTGAGGGCTACACCTTC,CASSYLELLEGYTF,TRBJ1-2,-,-,TRBV10-3
TGTGCCAGCAGCTGGACAGGGGCGAACTATGGCTACACCTTC,CASSWTGANYGYTF,TRBJ1-2,TRBD1,-,TRBV5-5
TGCGCCAGCAGCTTATATTCCCTGGGGGGACTAAATGAAAAACTGTTTTTT,CASSLYSLGGLNEKLFF,TRBJ1-4,-,-,TRBV5-1
TGTGCCAGCAGCAAGGCGGTCAATCAGCCCCAGCATTTT,CASSKAVNQPQHF,TRBJ1-5,-,few,TRBV7-9
TGTGCCAGCAGCTCCAAGACAGGGAGTTACGAGCAGTACTTC,CASSSKTGSYEQYF,TRBJ2-7,TRBD1,few,TRBV5-4
TGTGCCAGCAGTTCCTCCCGCCGGGGCGGAGGTGGGACCCAGTACTTC,CASSSSRRGGGGTQYF,TRBJ2-5,-,-,TRBV10-3
TGTGCCACCAGCAGACAGATCCAAGAGACCCAGTACTTC,CATSRQIQETQYF,TRBJ2-5,-,many,TRBV15
TGTGCCAGCAGCTACCTGTATGGTGTGAACACTGAAGCTTTCTTT,CASSYLYGVNTEAFF,TRBJ1-1,-,few,TRBV7-2
TGTGCCAGTAGTATGCGGCAGGGTGATTATAGCAATCAGCCCCAGCATTTT,CASSMRQGDYSNQPQHF,TRBJ1-5,-,few,TRBV19